Reported below is one T cell receptor (beta chain). The sample belongs to a study of T cell responses to AZD1222 COVID-19 vaccine. The CDR3 is 15 amino acids. With V trimmed by 2 bases and J by 4 bases, 4 bases remained unmatched. Germline lookup yields CDR1 LGHNA and CDR2 YSLEER. Method: immunoSEQ multiplex PCR; TCRdb's copy keeps in-frame clones and lacks some. The repertoire holds more than 85,000 clones, with about 88% as singletons. The source is an adult in good health. The chain is built from TRBV4-3 and TRBJ2-1; 8 bases map to TRBD2. The material was peripheral blood, obtained on day 0 of AZD1222 vaccination. CDR3 sequence reads: CASSQSTSGYNEQFF. CDR3 DNA sequence: TGCGCCAGCAGCCAAAGTACTAGCGGATACAATGAGCAGTTCTTC.